The rows below give T cell receptor beta chains drawn from one sample of a study of cytomegalovirus exposure and HLA in healthy donors. The repertoire was sequenced with immunoSEQ multiplex PCR; TCRdb's copy has only in-frame clones and lacks some. The data contain about 160,000 clones, roughly 81% of them seen just once; the ten biggest clones take up approximately 13%. The specimen was PBMCs. The receptors come from a woman aged 45-59 years in good health and CMV-seronegative. Both conserved end residues are part of each CDR3. The D gene is left open where the match is weak. Rows give clone size only sometimes, using once, few, many, or a class for an expanded clone.

>TRBD2|TRBJ2-7|TRBV7-3|.
CASSLTSGERYEQYF
TGTGCCAGCAGCTTAACTAGCGGGGAAAGATACGAGCAGTACTTC
>.|TRBJ2-7|TRBV7-8|.
CASSTYPDEQYF
TGTGCCAGCAGCACCTACCCGGACGAGCAGTACTTC
>.|TRBJ2-7|TRBV7-2|.
CASSLLIHEQYF
TGTGCCAGCAGCTTACTAATCCACGAGCAGTACTTC
>TRBD2|TRBJ2-1|TRBV4-1|.
CASSQTGTSGYNEQFF
TGCGCCAGCAGCCAGACCGGGACTAGTGGATACAATGAGCAGTTCTTC
>.|TRBJ1-2|TRBV28|.
CASSGPTRGGYGYTF
TGTGCCAGCAGTGGCCCCACAAGGGGGGGGTATGGCTACACCTTC
>.|TRBJ1-6|TRBV7-8|few
CASTLRGGTYNSPLHF
TGTGCCAGCACCCTAAGGGGCGGCACCTATAATTCACCCCTCCACTTT
>TRBD1|TRBJ2-7|TRBV6-5|.
CASSQAGQGAFKQYF
TGTGCCAGCAGCCAGGCCGGACAGGGGGCATTTAAGCAGTACTTC
>TRBD1|TRBJ2-7|TRBV6-6|.
CASSSDRGLREQYF
TGTGCCAGCAGTTCCGACAGGGGGCTTAGGGAGCAGTACTTC
>.|TRBJ1-2|TRBV25-1|.
CASSVSSYGYTF
TGTGCCAGCAGTGTATCTTCCTATGGCTACACCTTC
>TRBD1|TRBJ2-5|TRBV2|once
CASSSPTGGRETQYF
TGTGCCAGCAGCTCTCCGACAGGGGGCAGGGAGACCCAGTACTTC
>TRBD2|TRBJ2-3|TRBV10-3|.
CAAGAGTGADTQYF
TGTGCCGCAGGAGCGGGGACTGGGGCAGATACGCAGTATTTT
>TRBD2|TRBJ2-1|TRBV5-1|.
CASSQEASGSSYNEQFF
TGCGCCAGCAGCCAGGAGGCTAGCGGTAGCTCCTACAATGAGCAGTTCTTC
>TRBD1|TRBJ1-2|TRBV28|.
CASSTGTESYTF
TGTGCCAGCAGCACCGGGACAGAGAGCTACACCTTC
>.|TRBJ1-2|TRBV6-6|.
CASRNRDRTSLGYTF
TGTGCCAGCAGGAATCGAGACAGGACCTCCCTTGGCTACACCTTC
>.|TRBJ2-7|TRBV6-5|.
CASRPGLLGTYEQYF
TGTGCCAGCAGACCCGGACTCCTTGGCACCTACGAGCAGTACTTC
>.|TRBJ1-1|TRBV6-5|.
CASSPGGTGNTEAFF
TGTGCCAGCAGTCCAGGAGGGACGGGGAACACTGAAGCTTTCTTT
>.|TRBJ2-3|TRBV7-9|.
CAIPRSRGMSTDTQYF
TGTGCCATCCCTCGGAGCCGGGGGATGAGCACAGATACGCAGTATTTT
>.|TRBJ1-3|TRBV6-5|.
CASSYSNRVGNTIYF
TGTGCCAGCAGTTACTCGAACAGGGTCGGAAACACCATATATTTT
>TRBD1|TRBJ1-1|TRBV7-2|.
CASSTRDRNTEAFF
TGTGCCAGCAGCACGAGGGACAGAAACACTGAAGCTTTCTTT
>.|TRBJ2-7|TRBV6-1|few
CASRKTLYEQYF
TGTGCCAGCAGGAAGACACTCTACGAGCAGTACTTC
>.|TRBJ2-7|TRBV5-4|few
CASSLDSLYEQYF
TGTGCCAGCAGCTTGGACAGCTTATACGAGCAGTACTTC
>TRBD1|TRBJ1-2|TRBV28|.
CASRARDRATKGYTF
TGTGCCAGCAGGGCCCGGGACAGGGCGACTAAAGGCTACACCTTC
>.|TRBJ2-2|TRBV5-8|.
CASRLLAFANTGELFF
TGTGCCAGCAGACTACTAGCATTCGCGAACACCGGGGAGCTGTTTTTT
>TRBD1|TRBJ2-7|TRBV4-3|.
CASSYGTGMYDEQYF
TGCGCCAGCAGCTACGGGACAGGGATGTACGACGAGCAGTACTTC
>.|TRBJ1-2|TRBV6-4|.
CASSDGLLGYTF
TGTGCCAGCAGTGACGGGCTCCTGGGCTACACCTTC
>.|TRBJ2-1|TRBV11-2|few
CASSLVGHTVDEQFF
TGTGCCAGCAGCTTAGTGGGTCATACAGTCGATGAGCAGTTCTTC
>TRBD1|TRBJ2-5|TRBV5-1|few
CASSTLQGARETQYF
TGCGCCAGCAGCACCCTACAGGGGGCTCGAGAGACCCAGTACTTC
>TRBD1|TRBJ1-2|TRBV30|.
CAWSVRDRDRAWWFYGYTF
TGTGCCTGGAGTGTACGCGACCGGGACAGGGCGTGGTGGTTCTATGGTTACACCTTC
>.|TRBJ2-5|TRBV7-6|once
CASSLLPMARGSETQYF
TGTGCCAGCAGCTTGTTACCCATGGCCAGGGGTTCAGAGACCCAGTACTTC
>TRBD2|TRBJ2-7|TRBV7-6|.
CASSSTGTSDSEQYF
TGTGCCAGCAGCTCAACCGGGACTAGCGATAGCGAGCAGTACTTC
>TRBD2|TRBJ2-1|TRBV6-4|.
CASSDSSGGANEQFF
TGTGCCAGCAGTGACTCGAGCGGGGGGGCGAATGAGCAGTTCTTC
>TRBD1|TRBJ1-2|TRBV27|once
CASSPGPGQGPGGYTF
TGTGCCAGCAGTCCCGGTCCGGGACAGGGGCCGGGAGGCTACACCTTC
>TRBD2|TRBJ2-3|TRBV5-6|.
CASSFRLAGASTDTQYF
TGTGCCAGCAGCTTCCGTCTAGCGGGAGCGAGCACAGATACGCAGTATTTT
>TRBD1|TRBJ2-3|TRBV5-4|.
CASSPVGQVPDTQYF
TGTGCCAGCAGCCCGGTCGGACAGGTCCCAGATACGCAGTATTTT
>TRBD1|TRBJ1-1|TRBV5-4|.
CASRPDRFMNTEAFF
TGTGCCAGCAGGCCGGACAGGTTCATGAACACTGAAGCTTTCTTT
>.|TRBJ1-1|TRBV11-2|.
CASSPGVSGAEAFF
TGTGCCAGCAGCCCGGGGGTTTCGGGCGCTGAAGCTTTCTTT
>.|TRBJ2-7|TRBV4-1|.
CASSQDARNYEQYF
TGCGCCAGCAGCCAAGATGCGAGAAACTACGAGCAGTACTTC
>TRBD2|TRBJ2-3|TRBV5-1|once
CASSTGLGTDTQYF
TGCGCCAGCAGCACCGGACTAGGAACAGATACGCAGTATTTT
>TRBD1|TRBJ1-1|TRBV9|.
CASSTRQGENTEAFF
TGTGCCAGCAGCACCCGACAGGGAGAGAACACTGAAGCTTTCTTT
>.|TRBJ2-5|TRBV5-4|few
CASSLGTLQETQYF
TGTGCCAGCAGCTTGGGTACCCTACAAGAGACCCAGTACTTC